This TCR beta chain came from a study of T cells in Graves' hyperthyroidism and ophthalmopathy. Study observations and caveats: The majority of expanded thyroid clonotypes above 0.001 also appeared in blood.

RNA transcripts yielded amplified TCR beta CDR3 regions. The TCR CDR3 was amplified in a first-round RT-PCR using the HTBI primer set. TCRdb passed the multiplex PCR reads through MiXCR, listing each CDR3 protein once. In the table there are 500,000 to 600,000 distinct CDR3 sequences, 20% of which are singletons. Fresh 10 ml peripheral blood yielded PBMCs. This clonotype was seen many times. Antigen specificity is unknown. The CDR3 is 16 amino acids. CDR1 is KGHDR, CDR2 SFDVKD, per germline. The V and J ends lost 4 bases and 8 bases, in that order; junction bases with no gene match: 6. The sequenced sample was blood. The sequence derives from a man aged 35-49 years with Graves' ophthalmopathy. V gene TRBV24-1 combines with J gene TRBJ2-1, with 14 positions matching TRBD2. The CDR3 sequence: CATSDLTSGRGDEQFF. DNA of the CDR3: TGTGCCACCAGTGACCTGACTAGCGGGAGGGGCGATGAGCAGTTCTTC.